This T cell receptor (beta chain) was sequenced for a study of cytomegalovirus exposure and HLA in healthy donors. Study background: Within the Caucasian-associated ancestry cluster were roughly 79% of the approximately 400 genotyped donors.

As for this clone: Its antigen is undetermined.

Losses at the gene ends were 4 bases for V and 8 bases for J; bases not matched to a gene: 0. CDR1 is SGHRS, CDR2 YFSETQ, per germline. The CDR3 has 14 amino acids. Study conclusions and caveats: An apparent linkage of common viral pathogens to several of the most significant clusters emerged in a later analysis. Sequence variants that were highly shared formed a cluster that was likely a sequencing artifact.

The PCR ran on 60 Vbeta and 13 Jbeta primers. Produced via immunoSEQ multiplex PCR; TCRdb's table is partial and in-frame only. The data contain 100,000 to 150,000 clones, roughly 80% of them singletons. The clonotype comes from a woman between 50 and 59 years old in good health and CMV-seropositive. The chain joins TRBV5-1 to TRBJ2-1; 16 bases are a match to TRBD2. The sequenced sample consisted of PBMCs. The DNA of the CDR3 is TGCGCCAGCAGCGGGACTAGCGGGAGGGATGAGCAGTTCTTC. Protein: CASSGTSGRDEQFF.